This TCR beta chain appears in the sequencing data of a study of naive and memory T cell subsets. Study observations and caveats: Over 85% of naive TCR sequences appeared only once after error correction, unlike memory subsets. RNA-based TCR counts may shift with T cell activation and differentiation. Especially in CD8 cells, naive repertoires contained a few larger clonotypes, possibly CD45RA-re-expressing memory cells.

A few counts support this clonotype. No antigen is known for it. Two oligonucleotides, mixed equimolar, formed the beta constant-region primer covering TRBC1 and TRBC2. Four rounds of PCR amplified the ligated cDNA using nested alpha and beta constant-region primers plus SP2. The cDNA 3' end received a ligated single-stranded oligonucleotide carrying the SP2 primer and a 12-nucleotide UMI. TCRdb re-derived calls from the UMI-ligation and nested PCR reads in MiXCR, one entry per CDR3 protein. In the table there are approximately 90,000 distinct CDR3 sequences, 11% of which are singletons. CD4 T cells were positively selected, then CD8 T cells from the CD4-negative fraction. The sequence derives from a human donor in good health. Sequencing was performed on naive CD4+ T cells from blood.

In DNA, the CDR3 is TGTGCCACCAGCAGAGATCCCCGCTATAATTCACCCCTCCACTTT. Translated: CATSRDPRYNSPLHF. V is TRBV15 and J is TRBJ1-6; D ambiguous. The CDR3 totals 15 residues. V was trimmed by 0 bases and J by 3 bases, leaving 6 bases between them. CDR1 is LNHNV and CDR2 is YYDKDF in the germline V gene (reference sequence).